This T cell receptor beta chain was captured in a study of cytomegalovirus exposure and HLA in healthy donors (dated by TCRdb to 2017 to 2019). In terms of the full investigation: An earlier analysis of several hundred of the donors reported 276 Gb of sequence data and 117 million unique TCR beta sequences obtained from roughly 180 million T cells. The study was designed to test whether signatures of past pathogen exposure could be identified by cataloging public T cell receptors. Approximately 300 gigabases of sequencing data and tens of millions of unique TCR sequences made up an early release that covered 500 to 700 HLA-typed donors. Of the roughly 400 genotyped donors, roughly 76% were placed in the genetic ancestry cluster associated with self-reported Caucasian donors. On average, 235,054 unique TCR beta nucleotide sequences were sequenced per donor among about 400 genotyped donors of the cohort, with roughly 18% of those sequences being non-productive. A later genetic analysis used genome-wide SNP genotypes for about 60% of the roughly 700 donors, treating that subset as a discovery cohort. The study used immunosequencing to profile the T cell repertoires of 600 to 850 subjects and linked those repertoires to cytomegalovirus serostatus. In an earlier analysis of over 550 of the donors, high-throughput TCR beta sequencing was used to judge whether each TCR beta V gene segment behaved as functional or pseudogenic. All discovery cohort repertoires had been generated using a single sequencing platform. Four or five DR-DQ haplotypes were handled as single units for association and clustering because linkage in the cohort was strong. In addition to the first cohort of around 670 subjects, a separate validation cohort of approximately 120 different subjects was used. Class I and class II HLA loci were covered by the typing at four-digit resolution. High-throughput TCR immunosequencing, statistical association of individual TCRs with disease status, and machine learning were combined to predict cytomegalovirus infection status. Typing coverage varied by locus: roughly 629-640 donors for A, B, C, DRB1 and DQB1; roughly 520 for DQA1; around 610 for DPA1; more than 450 for DPB1. Rather than drawing on any new phenotypic data, the later analysis identified candidate immune exposures from TCR beta sequences and the way those sequences occurred across donors. To study patterns of TCR occurrence, a later analysis re-analyzed previously published TCR beta repertoires from around 660 donors and added high-resolution HLA genotyping. Donor age, sex, ethnicity and CMV serostatus were compiled alongside the repertoire data.

V and J lose 8 bases and 7 bases, and a span of 15 bases separates them. Measured from the cysteine to the phenylalanine, the CDR3 is 14 residues long. Only CDR3 DNA is held: 42 bases, read in frame from base 1. From a lookup of the germline V gene, CDR1 and CDR2 are SNHLY and FYNNEI. The cohort consisted of 600 or so healthy bone marrow donors. At the time of sampling, all cohort members were nominally healthy, though unrecorded immune exposures were likely present. The donor tested CMV seronegative, placing the donor among the approximately 360 seronegative members of the cohort. A peripheral blood sample was provided by each donor, and peripheral blood mononuclear cells were used for TCR beta sequencing. Genomic DNA extraction from the blood cell samples was performed with the Qiagen DNeasy Blood Extraction Kit. This clone was seen only a few times. The clone's antigen remains unknown. No base quality values were provided; no much bigger clone lies one nucleotide off.

Receptor libraries were prepared by the immunoSEQ multiplex PCR assay. For the multiplex PCR, a mixture combining 60 forward primers for TCR Vbeta segments and 13 reverse primers for TCR Jbeta segments was used. The CDR3 region of rearranged TCR beta genes was amplified from genomic DNA by a multiplex PCR assay. The amplified TCR beta libraries were sequenced on the Illumina HiSeq System as 87-base-pair reads. As for how the authors treated the data: In a later analysis, 70 million to 95 million unique TCR beta chains were counted across the roughly 610 repertoires, and approximately 11 million of these chains were shared by at least two donors. Raw reads were error-corrected and collapsed into unique sequences by a nearest-neighbor algorithm in which closely related sequences were merged to remove PCR and sequencing errors. To assign V, D and J gene segments, CDR3 sequences were aligned to IMGT reference sequences. For a sequence to be retained, a match of at least six nucleotides to both a V gene segment and a J gene segment was required. Rearrangements were classified as productive when the CDR3 lacked stop codons and remained in frame with V and J, and all other rearrangements were classified as non-productive. CDR3 was defined according to IMGT convention as the region running from the second conserved V-encoded cysteine to the conserved J-encoded phenylalanine. In an earlier analysis of 550 to 650 of the donors, sequences lacking an unambiguous match to a single V gene segment were excluded. An earlier analysis of roughly 590 of the donors called V segments functional above 56.7% productive rearrangements and segregating when the between-donor standard deviation exceeded 5%. A statistical classification framework was built to diagnose cytomegalovirus status from the catalog of TCR beta chain sequences. In a later analysis, TCR nucleotide sequences were compared against IMGT/GENE-DB human TR gene sequences so that V and J genes could be assigned. In a later analysis, CDR3 sequences and most-parsimonious VDJ recombination scenarios were assigned using the TCRdist pipeline. In a later analysis, each TCR beta chain was defined by its CDR3 amino acid sequence together with its V-gene family, and reads lacking a unique V-gene family were excluded. A later analysis removed nearly 600 highly shared, low-generation-probability nucleotide sequences to deal with suspected cross-contamination and a sequencing artifact. For each public chain, a later analysis derived a clonal expansion index from normalized ranks of inferred template counts within each repertoire. In a later analysis, generation probabilities were computed using a VDJ recombination model fitted to out-of-frame rearrangements, and the results were checked against IGoR. In a later analysis, hypergeometric tests were used to score TCR-TCR, TCR-HLA and TCR-CMV co-occurrence, with a repertoire-size bias correction applied to TCR pairs. To estimate false discovery rates, a later analysis permuted the HLA or CMV assignments 20 times. In a later analysis, co-occurring TCRs were grouped using DBSCAN, with TCRdist sequence similarity added in when clustering inside HLA-allele-positive subsets. Repertoires with fewer than 30,000 or more than 120,000 public chains, plus five repertoires with anomalous nucleotide sharing, were excluded from co-occurrence clustering. In TCRdb, the immuneACCESS table is reduced to in-frame sequences with V and J assigned. These tables do not hold every clone; where another copy was compared, an unresolved V gene accounts for under half, and the others remain unexplained. The DNA was the basis for D and trimming; V, J and clone size are from that table. A total of approximately 200,000 clones appear in this sample, almost 85% of them only once. 0.26% of the sample belongs to the ten largest clones.

What the authors observed across the whole study: Because counts were too low, some 17 rarely observed V segments, including chromosome 9 orphons, were excluded from the earlier analysis of several hundred of the donors. Because some donors lacked HLA typing at each locus, the association tests relied only on the typed subset. According to a later analysis, parvovirus B19, influenza, CMV and Epstein-Barr virus appeared linked to several top co-occurrence clusters. A further reported finding was that TCR beta sequences accurately predicted the HLA-A and HLA-B alleles for most subjects in the first cohort. In a later analysis, the rate of TCR association differed among HLA loci, with DRB1 alleles having the most associated TCRs and HLA-C alleles having the fewest. Across donors, most TCR sequences were observed very rarely, whereas some public TCRs were present in many individuals. Assigning TCR associations to individual alleles was difficult when HLA alleles, especially DR and DQ, strongly co-occurred. A cluster of highly shared sequence variants was judged likely to be a technical artifact of the sequencing pipeline. In an earlier analysis of 587 of the donors, most TCR beta V segments appeared in productive rearrangements about 87% or about 30% of the time, broadly matching IMGT annotations. Compared with the approximately 670-donor mean, donors in an Asian-associated ancestry cluster had fewer N-insertions in productive TCRs, according to a later genetic analysis. In both the original and validation cohorts, the classifier was reported to diagnose cytomegalovirus status with high specificity and sensitivity. Sequencing depth was assumed to be roughly uniform across donors in the presence/absence analyses, though that assumption may not hold. The only immune exposure information available for the cohort was CMV serostatus. A few of the identified cytomegalovirus-associated TCR beta chains were confirmed in vitro to be specific for cytomegalovirus antigens. According to the authors, the approach could potentially be generalized to other disease states and immunological phenotypes. Only TCR beta chains were sequenced in this cohort, and the absence of alpha or paired-chain data limited detectable features. The study gave a list of over 150 TCR beta chains associated with cytomegalovirus. The 87-base-pair reads could not distinguish some IMGT-functional V segments, including TRBV6-2 and TRBV6-3, so those segments were excluded. Linkage disequilibrium might explain the correlated functional status among segregating V segments, but an unknown experimental factor could not be excluded. A later analysis found that most CMV-associated TCR beta chains appeared HLA-restricted, with HLA associations seemingly driven largely by CMV exposure. An association between a missense DCLRE1C variant and V-gene and J-gene trimming of TCR beta chains was found in a later genetic analysis and replicated in an independent cohort. A later analysis associated some 17,000 TCR beta sequences with specific HLA alleles at a false discovery rate of 0.05. In a later analysis, HLA-associated TCR beta chains showed more clonal expansion and lower generation probabilities than non-associated chains that were equally common.

Sequenced input: PBMCs. The chain couples TRBV2 to TRBJ1-6; matching of 5 bases hints at TRBD1 as the D gene. The source of this sequence is a boy between 5 and 17 years old in good health and CMV-seronegative. The DNA reads TGTGCCAGCGATAAGGGGCTTTCCAATTCACCCCTCCACTTT. This sequence encodes CASDKGLSNSPLHF.